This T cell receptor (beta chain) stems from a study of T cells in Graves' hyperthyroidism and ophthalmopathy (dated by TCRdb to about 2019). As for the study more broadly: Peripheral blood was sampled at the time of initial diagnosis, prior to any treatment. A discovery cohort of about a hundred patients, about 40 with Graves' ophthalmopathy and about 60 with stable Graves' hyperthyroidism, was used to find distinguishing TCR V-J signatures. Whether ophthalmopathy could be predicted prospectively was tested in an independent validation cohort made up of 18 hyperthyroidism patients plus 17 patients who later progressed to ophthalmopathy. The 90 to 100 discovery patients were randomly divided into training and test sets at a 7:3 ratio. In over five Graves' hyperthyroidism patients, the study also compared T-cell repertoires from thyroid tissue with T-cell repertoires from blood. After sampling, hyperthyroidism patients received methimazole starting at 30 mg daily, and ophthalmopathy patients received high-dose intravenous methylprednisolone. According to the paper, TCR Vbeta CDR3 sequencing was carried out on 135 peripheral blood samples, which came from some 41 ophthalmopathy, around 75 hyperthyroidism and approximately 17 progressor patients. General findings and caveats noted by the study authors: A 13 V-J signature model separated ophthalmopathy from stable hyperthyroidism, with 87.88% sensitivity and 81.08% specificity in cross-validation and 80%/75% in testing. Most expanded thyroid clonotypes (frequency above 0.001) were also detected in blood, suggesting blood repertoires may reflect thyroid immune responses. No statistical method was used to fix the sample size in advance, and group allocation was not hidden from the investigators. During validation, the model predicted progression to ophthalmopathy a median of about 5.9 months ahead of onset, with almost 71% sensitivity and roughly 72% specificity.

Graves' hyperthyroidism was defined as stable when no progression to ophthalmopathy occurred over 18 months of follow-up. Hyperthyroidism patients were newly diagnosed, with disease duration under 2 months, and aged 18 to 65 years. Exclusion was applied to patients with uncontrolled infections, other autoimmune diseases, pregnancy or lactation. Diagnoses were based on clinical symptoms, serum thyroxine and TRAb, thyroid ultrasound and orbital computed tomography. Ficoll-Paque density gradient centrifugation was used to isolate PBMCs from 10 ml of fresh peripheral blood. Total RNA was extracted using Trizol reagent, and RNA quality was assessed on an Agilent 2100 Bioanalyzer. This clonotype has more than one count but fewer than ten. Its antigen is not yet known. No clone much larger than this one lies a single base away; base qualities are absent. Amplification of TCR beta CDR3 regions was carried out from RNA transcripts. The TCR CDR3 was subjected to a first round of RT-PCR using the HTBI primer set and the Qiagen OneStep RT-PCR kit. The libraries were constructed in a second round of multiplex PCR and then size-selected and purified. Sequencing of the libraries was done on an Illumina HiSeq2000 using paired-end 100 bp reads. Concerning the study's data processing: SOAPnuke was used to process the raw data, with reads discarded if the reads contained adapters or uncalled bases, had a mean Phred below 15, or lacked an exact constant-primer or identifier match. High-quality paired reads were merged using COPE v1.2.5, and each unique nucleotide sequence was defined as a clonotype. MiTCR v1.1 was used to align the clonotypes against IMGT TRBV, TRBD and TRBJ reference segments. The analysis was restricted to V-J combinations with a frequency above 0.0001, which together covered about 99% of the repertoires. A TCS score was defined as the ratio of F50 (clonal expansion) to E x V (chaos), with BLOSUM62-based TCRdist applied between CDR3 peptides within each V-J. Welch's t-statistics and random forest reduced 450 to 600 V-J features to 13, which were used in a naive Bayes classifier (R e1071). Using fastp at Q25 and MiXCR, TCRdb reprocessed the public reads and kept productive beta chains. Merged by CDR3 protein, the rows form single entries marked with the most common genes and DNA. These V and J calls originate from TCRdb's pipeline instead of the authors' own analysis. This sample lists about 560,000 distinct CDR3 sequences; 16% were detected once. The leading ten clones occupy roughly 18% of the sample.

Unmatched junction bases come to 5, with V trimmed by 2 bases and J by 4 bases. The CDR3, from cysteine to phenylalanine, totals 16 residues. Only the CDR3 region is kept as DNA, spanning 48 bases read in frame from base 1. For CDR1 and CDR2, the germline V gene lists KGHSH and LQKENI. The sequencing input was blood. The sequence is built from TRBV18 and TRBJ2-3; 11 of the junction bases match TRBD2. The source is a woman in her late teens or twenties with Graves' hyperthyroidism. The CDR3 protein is CASSPTLAGAADTQYF. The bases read TGTGCCAGCTCACCAACACTAGCGGGAGCGGCAGATACGCAGTATTTT.